The rows below give T cell receptor beta chains drawn from one sample of a study of T cell responses to AZD1222 COVID-19 vaccine. Assay: immunoSEQ multiplex PCR; the TCRdb copy retains only in-frame clones and omits some. This table has under 85,000 clones, 87% appearing once. The sequenced sample was peripheral blood, obtained on day 0 of AZD1222 vaccination. Receptors originate from an adult in good health. The CDR3 runs from the conserved cysteine through the conserved F or W. D genes are given only for firm matches. Clone size is given for some rows only: seen once, a few or many times, or a class if the clone is expanded.

D	V	size	J	CDR3	DNA
TRBD1	TRBV6-5	.	TRBJ1-2	CASATTGGKNYGYTF	TGTGCCAGCGCAACGACAGGGGGGAAAAACTATGGCTACACCTTC
.	TRBV11-3	.	TRBJ2-7	CASSSTGYEQYF	TGTGCCAGCAGCTCAACAGGGTACGAGCAGTACTTC
.	TRBV2	.	TRBJ1-5	CASSPLGGNGNQPQHF	TGTGCCAGCAGCCCCTTGGGAGGTAATGGCAATCAGCCCCAGCATTTT
TRBD1	TRBV6-6	.	TRBJ1-6	CASSHDRELHF	TGTGCCAGCAGCCACGACAGGGAACTCCACTTT
TRBD1	TRBV27	.	TRBJ2-1	CASSSGTGGIEEQFF	TGTGCCAGCAGTTCCGGGACAGGGGGAATCGAGGAGCAGTTCTTC
.	TRBV6-5	.	TRBJ2-5	CASSSRVGETQYF	TGTGCCAGCAGTTCCAGGGTTGGAGAGACCCAGTACTTC
.	TRBV11-2	.	TRBJ2-7	CASSLEPYSSSYEQYF	TGTGCCAGCAGCTTAGAACCGTACTCCAGCTCCTACGAGCAGTACTTC
.	TRBV19	.	TRBJ1-3	CASSPKGSGSGNTIYF	TGTGCCAGTAGCCCGAAGGGGAGCGGCTCTGGAAACACCATATATTTT
.	TRBV6-5	.	TRBJ2-2	CASSYTSSGELFF	TGTGCCAGCAGTTACACTAGTTCCGGGGAGCTGTTTTTT
TRBD1	TRBV7-2	large	TRBJ2-5	CASSLTGGETQYF	TGTGCCAGCAGCTTGACAGGGGGCGAGACCCAGTACTTC
TRBD1	TRBV9	.	TRBJ1-5	CASSVGQGADQPQHF	TGTGCCAGCAGCGTAGGACAGGGGGCTGATCAGCCCCAGCATTTT
.	TRBV28	.	TRBJ2-4	CASSFGRENIQYF	TGTGCCAGCAGTTTCGGCAGGGAAAACATTCAGTACTTC
TRBD1	TRBV5-6	.	TRBJ2-3	CASSWRQGADTQYF	TGTGCCAGCAGCTGGCGACAGGGGGCAGATACGCAGTATTTT
.	TRBV4-3	few	TRBJ2-1	CASSQADRDNEQFF	TGCGCCAGCAGCCAAGCCGACAGAGACAATGAGCAGTTCTTC
.	TRBV29-1	.	TRBJ2-7	CSVELQDYEQYF	TGCAGCGTTGAACTACAGGACTACGAGCAGTACTTC
.	TRBV5-5	.	TRBJ1-2	CASSPTDWDGYGYTF	TGTGCCAGCAGTCCCACGGATTGGGACGGCTATGGCTACACCTTC
TRBD1	TRBV11-3	once	TRBJ1-2	CASSLDTGGSGYTF	TGTGCCAGCAGCTTAGACACAGGGGGCAGTGGCTACACCTTC
TRBD1	TRBV3-1/TRBV3-2	.	TRBJ2-6	CASSQPRRWTGGDSGANVLTF	TGTGCCAGCAGCCAACCGCGGAGGTGGACAGGGGGGGACTCTGGGGCCAACGTCCTGACTTTC
.	TRBV15	.	TRBJ1-3	CATSRDLARRNTIYF	TGTGCCACCAGCAGAGATTTAGCCCGGAGAAACACCATATATTTT
TRBD1	TRBV5-5	few	TRBJ1-5	CASSGGQLYNQPQHF	TGTGCCAGCAGCGGGGGACAGTTGTACAATCAGCCCCAGCATTTT
TRBD1	TRBV6-1	once	TRBJ1-5	CASSEVMGQTNQPQHF	TGTGCCAGCAGTGAAGTAATGGGACAGACTAATCAGCCCCAGCATTTT
.	TRBV12-3/TRBV12-4	.	TRBJ2-2	CASNIPGGELFF	TGTGCCAGCAATATACCGGGCGGGGAGCTGTTTTTT
TRBD1	TRBV18	few	TRBJ1-1	CASNTGGTEAFF	TGTGCCAGCAATACAGGGGGCACTGAAGCTTTCTTT
.	TRBV27	.	TRBJ1-6	CASRPNRVYNSPLHF	TGTGCCAGCAGACCCAACAGGGTTTATAATTCACCCCTCCACTTT
.	TRBV18	.	TRBJ2-1	CASSPVQPSPVYNEQFF	TGTGCCAGCTCACCAGTACAGCCGTCACCCGTCTACAATGAGCAGTTCTTC
.	TRBV3-1/TRBV3-2	.	TRBJ1-1	CASSHYGSRVSTEAFF	TGTGCCAGCAGCCACTACGGGTCTCGGGTGAGCACTGAAGCTTTCTTT
TRBD2	TRBV9	.	TRBJ2-5	CASSVGYSGRETQYF	TGTGCCAGCAGCGTAGGGTATAGCGGGAGGGAGACCCAGTACTTC
.	TRBV5-5	.	TRBJ2-5	CASTRRDTQRQETQYF	TGTGCCAGCACCCGCCGGGACACCCAACGTCAAGAGACCCAGTACTTC
.	TRBV6-5	.	TRBJ2-7	CVAGSSYEQYF	TGTGTGGCGGGAAGCTCCTACGAGCAGTACTTC
TRBD2	TRBV6-1	.	TRBJ2-1	CASSEERGGWDEQFF	TGTGCCAGCAGTGAAGAACGGGGAGGGTGGGATGAGCAGTTCTTC
TRBD1	TRBV10-3	.	TRBJ1-2	CAIRPARPYGQGRTNYGYTF	TGTGCCATCAGGCCTGCGCGCCCCTATGGACAGGGAAGGACTAACTATGGCTACACCTTC
.	TRBV18	.	TRBJ1-3	CASSPSQGNIYSGNTIYF	TGTGCCAGCTCACCCTCCCAGGGTAACATCTACTCTGGAAACACCATATATTTT
.	TRBV2	.	TRBJ1-3	CASRDRNSGNTIYF	TGTGCCAGCAGAGACAGAAACTCTGGAAACACCATATATTTT
.	TRBV13	.	TRBJ1-1	CASSYGENTEAFF	TGTGCCAGCAGCTACGGGGAGAACACTGAAGCTTTCTTT
TRBD1	TRBV15	once	TRBJ1-2	CATSLGQDLPYGYTF	TGTGCCACCAGCCTCGGACAGGACCTCCCTTATGGCTACACCTTC
TRBD1	TRBV6-5	.	TRBJ1-1	CASSRDSMNTEAFF	TGTGCCAGCAGCCGGGACAGCATGAACACTGAAGCTTTCTTT
.	TRBV9	.	TRBJ1-2	CASSVEPTAGVGGYTF	TGTGCCAGCAGCGTAGAGCCAACGGCAGGGGTTGGGGGCTACACCTTC
.	TRBV18	.	TRBJ2-2	CASSPSLGRTDTGELFF	TGTGCCAGCTCACCGTCCTTGGGGAGAACGGACACCGGGGAGCTGTTTTTT
.	TRBV19	.	TRBJ1-5	CASSTLTETASNQPQHF	TGTGCCAGTAGTACCCTAACCGAGACAGCTAGCAATCAGCCCCAGCATTTT
.	TRBV4-1	.	TRBJ1-4	CASSQGGWTNEKLFF	TGCGCCAGCAGCCAGGGAGGGTGGACTAATGAAAAACTGTTTTTT
TRBD1	TRBV11-3	.	TRBJ1-1	CASKRQGGTEAFF	TGTGCCAGCAAGCGACAGGGTGGTACTGAAGCTTTCTTT
.	TRBV28	.	TRBJ1-2	CASSSDRTYGYTF	TGTGCCAGCAGTTCTGACAGGACCTATGGCTACACCTTC